These 19 T cell receptor beta chains share one sample of origin, sequenced in a study of T cell responses to AZD1222 COVID-19 vaccine. Using immunoSEQ multiplex PCR, the repertoire was profiled, and TCRdb retains in-frame clones only, with some absent. The repertoire consists of more than 120,000 clones, with roughly 93% occurring once and the leading ten covering 9.3%. The specimen comprised peripheral blood, sampled 28 days after the second AZD1222 dose. The receptors shown here come from an adult who received the AZD1222 COVID-19 vaccine.

V usage is TRBV30 and J usage is TRBJ1-5; the D gene is possibly TRBD1 (6 bases). CDR1 is GTSNPN and CDR2 is SVGIG in the germline V gene (reference sequence). The CDR3 extends over 16 amino acids. V was shortened by 3 bases and J by 3 bases, with 18 bases between the two germline ends. The CDR3 region has the DNA TGTGCCTGGAGCCGAGACACAGGGATTTTCAATCAGCCCCAGCATTTT. Residues: CAWSRDTGIFNQPQHF.

V and J are TRBV27 and TRBJ1-5; D gene ambiguous. V lost 5 bases and J lost 2, with 10 bases in between. This CDR3 comprises 14 residues. Germline assignment: CDR1 MNHEY and CDR2 SMNVEV (reference sequence). Written as DNA, the CDR3 is TGTGCCAGCAGTCTTGGAAGTGGCAATCAGCCCCAGCATTTT. It translates to CASSLGSGNQPQHF.

The chain has TRBV4-3 and TRBJ1-2; weak D call: TRBD1 (6 bases). The CDR3 has 14 amino acids. V was trimmed by 2 bases and J by 13 bases, leaving 20 bases between them. Germline assignment: CDR1 LGHNA and CDR2 YSLEER. CDR3 nucleotide sequence: TGCGCCAGCAGCCAAAACGGGGGGCCCTCCCCCCCCACCTTC. Translated: CASSQNGGPSPPTF.

The V gene is TRBV3-1 (or the pseudogene TRBV3-2), the J gene TRBJ2-2; unclear D gene. V lost 2 bases to trimming and J lost 6 bases, with 7 bases between them. Germline-derived CDR1 and CDR2 are LGHDT and YNNKEL (reference sequence). The CDR3 contains 13 residues. This CDR3 is CASSQRWAGELFF. CDR3 in DNA: TGTGCCAGCAGCCAACGGTGGGCCGGGGAGCTGTTTTTT.

The J gene is TRBJ2-3, the V gene TRBV11-3; 7 bases agree with TRBD1. Germline V gene sequence: CDR1 SGHNT, CDR2 YENEEA. The CDR3 extends over 15 amino acids. J gave up 7 bases and V 1 base, and 8 bases lay outside the gene matches. The CDR3 sequence: CASSLGTGPGNTQYF. For the CDR3, the DNA is TGTGCCAGCAGCTTAGGGACAGGACCAGGAAATACGCAGTATTTT.

The chain joins TRBV6-2 or TRBV6-3 to TRBJ1-2; 8 bases match TRBD1. The CDR3 extends over 13 amino acids. The V segment lost 4 bases and the J segment 4 bases; nucleotides outside the gene matches: 2. Germline values: CDR1 MNHEY, CDR2 SVGEGT. The CDR3 spells CASSWTGIYGYTF. In DNA form, the CDR3 reads TGTGCCAGCAGTTGGACAGGGATCTATGGCTACACCTTC.

The V gene is TRBV2, the J gene TRBJ1-2; 9 bases match TRBD1. The V gene end was trimmed by 8 bases and the J gene end by 4 bases; junction bases not matched to a gene: 8. Germline CDR1 is SNHLY and CDR2 is FYNNEI. The CDR3 has 14 amino acids. CDR3 DNA: TGTGCCAGCGGTTCAAGGACAGGGGCCTATGGCTACACCTTC. Its protein is CASGSRTGAYGYTF.

The chain uses TRBV4-1 and TRBJ2-7, with no clear D. The V end was cut by 1 base, the J end by 3 bases, with 13 bases between. Germline V gives CDR1 MGHRA, CDR2 YSYEKL. This CDR3 is 15 amino acids long. CDR3 amino acids: CASSQVFDSYYEQYV. CDR3 in DNA: TGCGCCAGCAGCCAAGTTTTCGACTCCTACTACGAGCAGTACGTC.

The chain employs TRBV18 and TRBJ1-6; D is unresolved. The CDR3 runs 16 residues. The ends were cut back, 2 bases at V and 4 bases at J, with 12 bases in the middle. Looked up from germline, CDR1 is KGHSH and CDR2 is LQKENI. The DNA for the CDR3 is TGTGCCAGCTCACCAATGCCAGGATCGTATAATTCACCCCTCCACTTT. Protein product: CASSPMPGSYNSPLHF.

The chain is built from TRBV11-3 and TRBJ2-1; D is uncertain. Looked up from germline, CDR1 is SGHNT and CDR2 is YENEEA. Trimming pared 1 base from V and 0 bases from J, leaving 7 bases between. This CDR3 spans 15 amino acids. As DNA, the CDR3 is TGTGCCAGCAGCTTAGTCCAGAGCTCCTACAATGAGCAGTTCTTC. Protein product: CASSLVQSSYNEQFF.

The CDR3 loop is CASSLSGGYGYTF. The CDR3 bases are TGTGCCAGCAGCTTAAGCGGAGGCTATGGCTACACCTTC. The V gene is TRBV7-2, the J gene TRBJ1-2; D is undetermined. This CDR3 region has 13 residues. The V gene's germline CDR1 is SGHTA and CDR2 FQGNSA. Trimming took off 2 bases at V and 4 bases at J, with 8 bases between the two ends.

The chain recombines TRBV3-1 (or the pseudogene TRBV3-2) with TRBJ2-2; 8 bases agree with TRBD2. CDR3 length: 17 residues. Germline loops: CDR1 LGHDT, CDR2 YNNKEL (reference sequence). Trimming took 1 base from V and 2 from J; bases not matched to a gene: 6. The CDR3 bases are TGTGCCAGCAGCCAAGTCTTGACTAGCGCAAACACCGGGGAGCTGTTTTTT. This gives the protein CASSQVLTSANTGELFF.

V is TRBV5-4 and J is TRBJ2-5; D is perhaps TRBD1 (5 bases). The CDR3 extends over 12 amino acids. Trimming removed 4 bases from V and 4 bases from J, with 8 bases in between. Germline V CDR1 and CDR2: SGHNT, YYREEE (reference sequence). CDR3 DNA sequence: TGTGCCAGCAGCCGAGACAGAGAGACCCAGTACTTC. This translates into CASSRDRETQYF.

This chain links TRBV6-6 with TRBJ1-5; possible D gene TRBD1, 5 bases. Germline assignment: CDR1 MNHNY and CDR2 SVGAGI (reference sequence). The CDR3 has 15 amino acids. The germline V and J ends were trimmed by 0 bases and 3 bases, with 9 bases remaining between them. CDR3 nucleotides: TGTGCCAGCAGTTACTCGGGGGGAAACAATCAGCCCCAGCATTTT. This encodes CASSYSGGNNQPQHF.

The genes are TRBV7-3 and TRBJ1-2, with 10 bases identical to TRBD1. The CDR3 sequence is 15 residues long. J gave up 3 bases and V 0 bases, and 1 base lay outside the gene matches. Germline assignment: CDR1 SGHTA and CDR2 FQGTGA. The CDR3 spells CASSLTGQGYYGYTF. The CDR3 DNA is TGTGCCAGCAGCTTAACGGGACAGGGGTACTATGGCTACACCTTC.

The chain links TRBV3-1 (or the pseudogene TRBV3-2) to TRBJ2-7; 7 positions match TRBD1. The CDR3 spans 13 residues. The V and J ends lost 1 base and 3 bases, in that order; junction bases with no gene match: 0. Germline V gene data show CDR1 as LGHDT and CDR2 as YNNKEL (reference sequence). The chain's CDR3 is CASSQGDSYEQYF. The CDR3 DNA sequence: TGTGCCAGCAGCCAAGGGGACAGCTACGAGCAGTACTTC.

The gene calls are TRBV5-4 and TRBJ1-2; D is ambiguous. The CDR3 contains 13 residues. Germline CDR1 SGHNT, CDR2 YYREEE (reference sequence). The V gene lost 2 bases and the J gene lost 7 bases, with 12 bases spanning the gap. Here the CDR3 reads CASSFEDLGGYTF. DNA for the CDR3: TGTGCCAGCAGCTTCGAGGACCTGGGTGGCTACACCTTC.

This sequence joins TRBV19 and TRBJ2-7; D might be TRBD1 or TRBD2, each matching 5 bases. V gave up 5 bases and J gave up 3 bases, with 14 bases separating them. This CDR3 comprises 14 residues. The germline gives CDR1 LNHDA, CDR2 SQIVND (reference sequence). In nucleotides, the CDR3 is TGTGCCAGTAGTTCCTCAGGGAGACGCTACGAGCAGTACTTC. Protein: CASSSSGRRYEQYF.

The chain has TRBV4-3 and TRBJ2-7; the D is unclear. The germline gives CDR1 LGHNA, CDR2 YSLEER. The CDR3 has 15 residues. V lost 0 bases and J 3 bases, leaving 12 bases between the germline ends. The CDR3 reads CASSQEGWQSYEQYV. CDR3 in DNA: TGCGCCAGCAGCCAAGAGGGGTGGCAGAGCTACGAGCAGTACGTC.